This TCR beta chain came from a study of type 1 regulatory T cells (dated by TCRdb to about 2021). General notes on the study: The study characterized an in vitro protocol that generated a Tr1-enriched, alloantigen-specific CD4 T cell product named T-allo10. T-allo10 was being evaluated clinically in patients with hematological malignancies who were receiving allogeneic hematopoietic stem cell transplantation.

What the authors observed across the whole study: Compared with non-Tr1 cells, Tr1 cells had a narrower TCR repertoire, and the study took this difference to reflect clonal expansion driven by alloantigen.

Details on this clonotype: Which antigen it targets is not known. No base quality values were provided; no much bigger clone lies one nucleotide off.

Reads for this sample came from an Illumina MiSeq. In-frame beta chains were kept once TCRdb had trimmed the public reads at Q25 with fastp and called clones with MiXCR. Each entry is one CDR3 protein sequence, shown with its most common DNA and genes. The sample table shows over 55,000 distinct CDR3 sequences, and approximately 50% are seen once. The ten most abundant clones make up about 2% of the sample. The receptor was derived from a human donor in good health. Sequencing was carried out using cultured non-Tr1 T cells, either the whole culture or a sorted T cell fraction (not recorded which). The meaning of the sample's cell subset or site label: non-Tr1 population from the T-allo10 product.

CDR3 region: CASKSIRGDSEAFF. The DNA is as follows: TGTGCCAGCAAGTCTATTAGGGGAGATTCTGAAGCTTTCTTT. Recombination connected TRBV28 to TRBJ1-1; tentative D gene TRBD1, with 5 bases matching. The trim is 7 bases for V and 6 bases for J, with a gap of 18 bases between the germline ends. There are 14 amino acids in the CDR3, from cysteine to phenylalanine inclusive. Only the CDR3 DNA stays, 42 bases, in frame from base 1. Looking up the germline V gene yields CDR1 MDHEN and CDR2 SYDVKM.